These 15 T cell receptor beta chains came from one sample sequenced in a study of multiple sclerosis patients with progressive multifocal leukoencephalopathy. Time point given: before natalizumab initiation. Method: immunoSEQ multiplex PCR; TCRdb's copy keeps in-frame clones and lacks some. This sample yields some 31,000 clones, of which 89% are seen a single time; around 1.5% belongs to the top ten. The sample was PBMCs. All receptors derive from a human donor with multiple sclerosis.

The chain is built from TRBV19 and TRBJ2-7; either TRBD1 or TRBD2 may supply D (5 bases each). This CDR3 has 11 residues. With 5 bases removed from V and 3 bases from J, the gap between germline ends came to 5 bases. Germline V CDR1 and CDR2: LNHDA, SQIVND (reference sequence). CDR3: CASSGGYEQYF. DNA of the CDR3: TGTGCCAGTAGTGGGGGCTACGAGCAGTACTTC.

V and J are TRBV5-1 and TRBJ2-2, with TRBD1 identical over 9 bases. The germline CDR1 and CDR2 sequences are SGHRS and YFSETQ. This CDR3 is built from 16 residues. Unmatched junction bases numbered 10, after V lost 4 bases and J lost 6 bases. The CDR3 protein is CASSPSGTGIPGELFF. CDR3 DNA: TGCGCCAGCAGCCCGTCGGGGACAGGGATACCCGGGGAGCTGTTTTTT.

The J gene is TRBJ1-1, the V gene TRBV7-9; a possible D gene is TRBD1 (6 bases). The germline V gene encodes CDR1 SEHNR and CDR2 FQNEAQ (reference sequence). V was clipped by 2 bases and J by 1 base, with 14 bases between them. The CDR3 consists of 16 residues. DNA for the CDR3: TGTGCCAGCAGCTTACGGAGGGGGACGTGGAACACTGAAGCTTTCTTT. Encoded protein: CASSLRRGTWNTEAFF.

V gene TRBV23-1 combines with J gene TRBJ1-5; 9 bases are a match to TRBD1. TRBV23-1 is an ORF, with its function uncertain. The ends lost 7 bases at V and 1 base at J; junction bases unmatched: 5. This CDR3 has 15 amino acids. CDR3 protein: CASNKGQGSNQPQHF. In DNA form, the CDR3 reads TGCGCCAGCAATAAGGGACAGGGCAGCAATCAGCCCCAGCATTTT.

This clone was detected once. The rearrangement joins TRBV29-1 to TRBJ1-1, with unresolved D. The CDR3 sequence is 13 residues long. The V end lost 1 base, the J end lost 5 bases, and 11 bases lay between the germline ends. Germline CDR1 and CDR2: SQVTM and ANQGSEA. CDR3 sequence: CSVEARAGTEAFF. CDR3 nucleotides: TGCAGCGTTGAAGCCCGGGCGGGGACTGAAGCTTTCTTT. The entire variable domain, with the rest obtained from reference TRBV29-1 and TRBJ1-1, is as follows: SAVISQKPSRDICQRGTSLTIQCQVDSQVTMMFWYRQQPGQSLTLIATANQGSEATYESGFVIDKFPISRPNLTFSTLTVSNMSPEDSSIYLCSVEARAGTEAFFGQGTRLTVV.

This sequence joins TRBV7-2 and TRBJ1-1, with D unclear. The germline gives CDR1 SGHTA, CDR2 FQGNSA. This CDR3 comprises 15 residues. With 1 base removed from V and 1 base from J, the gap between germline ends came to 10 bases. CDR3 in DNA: TGTGCCAGCAGCTTAGGTCGGCCACCGAACACTGAAGCTTTCTTT. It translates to CASSLGRPPNTEAFF.

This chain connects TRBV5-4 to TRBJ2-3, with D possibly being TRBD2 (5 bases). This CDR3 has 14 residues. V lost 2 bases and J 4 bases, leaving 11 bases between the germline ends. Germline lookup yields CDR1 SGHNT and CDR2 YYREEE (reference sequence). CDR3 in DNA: TGTGCCAGCAGCTTTCCACTAGGTCCAGATACGCAGTATTTT. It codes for CASSFPLGPDTQYF.

In DNA form, the CDR3 reads TGTGCCAGCAGCTTAGGAGGGCAGGGCAATCAGCCCCAGCATTTT. Its protein is CASSLGGQGNQPQHF. The chain has TRBV11-2 and TRBJ1-5; D gene unclear. There are 15 residues in the CDR3. Trimming removed 1 base from V and 2 bases from J, with 9 bases in between. Per germline, CDR1 SGHAT and CDR2 FQNNGV.

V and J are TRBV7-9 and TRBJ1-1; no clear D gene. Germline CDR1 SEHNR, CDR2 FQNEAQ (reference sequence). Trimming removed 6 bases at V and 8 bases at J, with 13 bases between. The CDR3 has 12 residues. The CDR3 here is CASRPTQIEAFF. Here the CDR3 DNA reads TGTGCCAGCAGACCCACACAGATCGAAGCTTTCTTT.

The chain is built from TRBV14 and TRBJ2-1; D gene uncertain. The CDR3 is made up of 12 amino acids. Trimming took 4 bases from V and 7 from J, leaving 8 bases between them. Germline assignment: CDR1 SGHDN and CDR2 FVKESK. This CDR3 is CASSPPGNEQFF. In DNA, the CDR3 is TGTGCCAGCAGCCCACCTGGGAATGAGCAGTTCTTC.

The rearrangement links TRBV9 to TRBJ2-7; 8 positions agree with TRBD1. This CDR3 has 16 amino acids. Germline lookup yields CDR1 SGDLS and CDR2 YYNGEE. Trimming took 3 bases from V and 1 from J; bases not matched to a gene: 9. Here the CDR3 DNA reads TGTGCCAGCAGCGCCTCCCAGGGGGCCCTTTCCTACGAGCAGTACTTC. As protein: CASSASQGALSYEQYF.

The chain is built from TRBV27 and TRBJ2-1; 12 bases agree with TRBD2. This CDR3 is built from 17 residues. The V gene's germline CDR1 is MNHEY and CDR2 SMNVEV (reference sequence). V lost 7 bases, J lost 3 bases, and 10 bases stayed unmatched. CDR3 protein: CASTPPTSGSLYNEQFF. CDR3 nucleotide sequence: TGTGCCAGCACCCCGCCGACTAGCGGGAGTCTCTACAATGAGCAGTTCTTC.

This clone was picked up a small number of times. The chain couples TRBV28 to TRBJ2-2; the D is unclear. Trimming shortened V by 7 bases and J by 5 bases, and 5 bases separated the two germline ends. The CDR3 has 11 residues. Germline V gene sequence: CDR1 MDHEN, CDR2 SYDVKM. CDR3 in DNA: TGTGCCAGCACCACTACCGGGGAGCTGTTTTTT. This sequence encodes CASTTTGELFF.

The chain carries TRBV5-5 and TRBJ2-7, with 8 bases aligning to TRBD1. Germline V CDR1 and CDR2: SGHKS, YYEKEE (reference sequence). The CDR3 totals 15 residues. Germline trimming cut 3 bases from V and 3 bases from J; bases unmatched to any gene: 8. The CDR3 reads CASSYQRTGFYEQYF. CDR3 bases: TGTGCCAGCAGCTACCAACGGACAGGGTTCTACGAGCAGTACTTC.

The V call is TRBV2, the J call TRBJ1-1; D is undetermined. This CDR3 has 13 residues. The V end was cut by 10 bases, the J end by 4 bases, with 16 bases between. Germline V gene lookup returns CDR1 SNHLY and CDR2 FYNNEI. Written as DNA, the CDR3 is TGTGCCACGGTAGGACTCCCGGGCACTGAAGCTTTCTTT. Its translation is CATVGLPGTEAFF.